The 25 T cell receptor beta chains reported below all come from one sample, sequenced in a study of CD8 T cells in ankylosing spondylitis. TCRdb reprocessed the 5' RACE reads via MiXCR and lists one record per CDR3 protein. The repertoire consists of some 33,000 distinct CDR3 sequences, with about 14% occurring once and the leading ten covering 36%. The sample comprised blood. The source of these receptors is a male donor with ankylosing spondylitis or in good health (not recorded which).

The chain recombines TRBV7-9 with TRBJ1-1, with D perhaps matching TRBD1 (5 bases). This CDR3 region has 20 residues. CDR1 is SEHNR and CDR2 is FQNEAQ in the germline V gene (reference sequence). The V end lost 4 bases, the J end lost 3 bases, and 30 bases lay between the germline ends. DNA of the CDR3: TGTGCCAGCAGCTCCATAGAAATGACAGCTTCTTCGAATCCATACACTGAAGCTTTCTTT. This codes for CASSSIEMTASSNPYTEAFF.

The chain couples TRBV10-3 to TRBJ1-2; D might be TRBD1 (5 bases). V lost 7 bases to trimming and J lost 3 bases, with 21 bases between them. This CDR3 comprises 16 residues. Germline V gene lookup returns CDR1 ENHRY and CDR2 SYGVKD. CDR3 nucleotides: TGTGCCATCAATGACGCCCAGGGCTGGGGGGACTATGGCTACACCTTC. Translation gives CAINDAQGWGDYGYTF.

The sample holds a few counts of this clonotype. J is TRBJ1-1 and V is TRBV5-1; 11 bases match TRBD1. CDR3 length: 16 residues. In germline, CDR1 is SGHRS, CDR2 YFSETQ. V shed 4 bases and J 1 base; nucleotides not matched to a gene: 6. In DNA, the CDR3 is TGCGCCAGCAGCCGGACAGGGGGCGCGGGGAACACTGAAGCTTTCTTT. It translates to CASSRTGGAGNTEAFF.

The genes are TRBV7-2 and TRBJ2-3; 11 nucleotides align to TRBD1. Germline values: CDR1 SGHTA, CDR2 FQGNSA. After removal of 4 bases from V and 1 base from J, the junction contained 10 bases not matched to a gene. This CDR3 is built from 18 residues. This chain's CDR3 is CASSSGTGGRGGTDTQYF. CDR3 coding DNA: TGTGCCAGCAGCTCCGGGACAGGGGGTCGAGGAGGCACAGATACGCAGTATTTT.

The chain couples TRBV5-1 to TRBJ2-3, with 12 bases aligning to TRBD2. In germline, CDR1 is SGHRS, CDR2 YFSETQ. The CDR3 sequence is 16 residues long. Trimming took 4 bases from V and 3 from J; bases not matched to a gene: 6. DNA of the CDR3: TGCGCCAGCAGCCCCCCTAGCGGGGGGGCTACAGATACGCAGTATTTT. It translates to CASSPPSGGATDTQYF. Looking up the rest from reference TRBV5-1 and TRBJ2-3 gives the full variable domain: KAGVTQTPRYLIKTRGQQVTLSCSPISGHRSVSWYQQTPGQGLQFLFEYFSETQRNKGNFPGRFSGRQFSNSRSEMNVSTLELGDSALYLCASSPPSGGATDTQYFGPGTRLTVL.

This clonotype was observed a few times. The chain recombines TRBV24-1 with TRBJ2-2; no clear D gene. Per germline, CDR1 KGHDR and CDR2 SFDVKD. V gave up 4 bases and J gave up 4 bases, with 12 bases separating them. The CDR3 extends over 15 amino acids. The CDR3 spells CATSDRRLSTGELFF. The CDR3 nucleotides are TGTGCCACCAGTGACCGCAGATTATCCACCGGGGAGCTGTTTTTT.

The rearrangement joins TRBV15 to TRBJ2-3; no reliable D call. Germline values: CDR1 LNHNV, CDR2 YYDKDF (reference sequence). The CDR3 runs 12 residues. Trimming removed 1 base from V and 5 bases from J, with 4 bases in between. The CDR3 nucleotides read TGTGCCACCAGCAGAGCCGAAGATACGCAGTATTTT. Its translation is CATSRAEDTQYF.

This sequence joins TRBV12-5 and TRBJ2-2; no clear D gene. V lost 6 bases and J 1 base, leaving 9 bases between the germline ends. Germline assignment: CDR1 LGHNT and CDR2 FRNRAP. This CDR3 has 14 residues. CDR3 loop: CASGDQKNTGELFF. CDR3 sequence (DNA): TGTGCTAGTGGCGATCAGAAGAACACCGGGGAGCTGTTTTTT.

This clonotype was found a few times. The rearrangement joins TRBV3-1 to TRBJ2-7; 8 bases fit TRBD1. CDR1 and CDR2 from the germline V gene are LGHDT and YNNKEL (reference sequence). This CDR3 region has 13 residues. Germline trimming cut 4 bases from V and 7 bases from J; bases unmatched to any gene: 6. CDR3 bases: TGTGCCAGCAGCCCGTCCCGGGACAGGGAGCAGTACGTC. This translates into CASSPSRDREQYV.

The V call is TRBV9, the J call TRBJ2-1; possible D gene TRBD2, 6 bases. Trimming took 4 bases from V and 4 from J, leaving 12 bases between them. The CDR3 is 14 residues long. The V gene's germline CDR1 is SGDLS and CDR2 YYNGEE. The chain's CDR3 is CASSPSGRYNEQFF. The DNA of the CDR3 is TGTGCCAGCAGCCCGTCGGGGAGGTACAATGAGCAGTTCTTC.

This clonotype was recorded at least ten times. The V call is TRBV29-1, the J call TRBJ2-2; 7 bases are a match to TRBD2. The CDR3 runs to 14 residues. V lost 8 bases, J lost 1 base, and 7 bases stayed unmatched. From germline, CDR1 is SQVTM and CDR2 ANQGSEA. The CDR3 reads CSFARGVNTGELFF. The DNA for the CDR3 is TGCAGCTTCGCTCGGGGGGTGAACACCGGGGAGCTGTTTTTT.

This sequence joins TRBV29-1 and TRBJ2-2; 7 bases are shared with TRBD2. J lost 8 bases, V lost 5 bases, and 2 bases had no gene match. The CDR3 covers 11 residues. CDR1 is SQVTM and CDR2 is ANQGSEA in the germline V gene. This chain's CDR3 is CSVREVGELFF. The CDR3 bases are TGCAGCGTTCGGGAGGTGGGGGAGCTGTTTTTT.

The J gene is TRBJ2-7, the V gene TRBV12-3 or TRBV12-4; D is perhaps TRBD1 or TRBD2 (6 bases each). V was trimmed by 6 bases and J by 7 bases, leaving 13 bases between them. The CDR3 length is 12 residues. The CDR3 spells CASSFKGGEQYF. The CDR3 nucleotides are TGTGCCAGCAGCTTCAAGGGGGGAGAGCAGTACTTC.

This clonotype was counted between two and nine times. The V gene is TRBV7-3, the J gene TRBJ2-2; D might be TRBD1 or TRBD2, each matching 5 bases. Germline V gives CDR1 SGHTA, CDR2 FQGTGA. V was pared by 1 base and J by 6 bases, with 9 bases between. The CDR3 has 14 amino acids. CDR3 in amino acids: CASSLNRGPGELFF. CDR3 bases: TGTGCCAGCAGCTTAAACCGGGGACCCGGGGAGCTGTTTTTT. The full variable domain, completed using reference TRBV7-3 and TRBJ2-2, is GAGVSQTPSNKVTEKGKYVELRCDPISGHTALYWYRQSLGQGPEFLIYFQGTGAADDSGLPNDRFFAVRPEGSVSTLKIQRTERGDSAVYLCASSLNRGPGELFFGEGSRLTVL.

This CDR3 reads CASSYGTAHTGELFF. CDR3 nucleotides: TGCGCCAGCAGCTACGGGACAGCCCACACCGGGGAGCTGTTTTTT. The V gene is TRBV4-3, the J gene TRBJ2-2, with 7 bases lining up with TRBD1. The CDR3 contains 15 residues. Trimming cost V 5 bases and J 3 bases; bases outside gene matches: 6. In germline, CDR1 is LGHNA, CDR2 YSLEER.

This clonotype was counted only a few times. The V gene is TRBV12-3 or TRBV12-4, the J gene TRBJ1-1; possibly TRBD1 for D (6 bases). V was shortened by 2 bases and J by 10 bases, with 8 bases between the two germline ends. CDR3 length: 11 residues. The CDR3 loop reads CASSLRGGAFF. CDR3 sequence (DNA): TGTGCCAGCAGTTTAAGGGGGGGAGCTTTCTTT.

This clonotype was seen a few times. The rearrangement links TRBV7-9 to TRBJ2-1; 7 bases match TRBD2. Germline V lookup: CDR1 SEHNR, CDR2 FQNEAQ (reference sequence). The CDR3 is made up of 15 amino acids. The trim removed 1 base at V and 7 bases at J, leaving 7 bases unmatched. Here the CDR3 reads CASSLEMGRENEQFF. The CDR3 DNA reads as TGTGCCAGCAGCTTAGAAATGGGGCGGGAGAATGAGCAGTTCTTC.

The gene calls are TRBV28 and TRBJ2-1; possible D gene TRBD1, 6 bases. This CDR3 spans 14 amino acids. Deletions cut 5 bases from V and 4 bases from J, with 12 bases between. Germline CDR1 is MDHEN and CDR2 is SYDVKM. CDR3 protein: CASSRPQGYNEQFF. DNA for the CDR3: TGTGCCAGCAGTCGACCACAGGGTTACAATGAGCAGTTCTTC. The full variable domain, in which reference TRBV28 and TRBJ2-1 provide the parts outside the CDR3, is DVKVTQSSRYLVKRTGEKVFLECVQDMDHENMFWYRQDPGLGLRLIYFSYDVKMKEKGDIPEGYSVSREKKERFSLILESASTNQTSMYLCASSRPQGYNEQFFGPGTRLTVL.

This clonotype appeared many times. The chain uses TRBV24-1 and TRBJ2-3; D possibly corresponds to TRBD1 (6 bases). This CDR3 spans 14 amino acids. V was shortened by 5 bases and J by 3 bases, with 11 bases between the two germline ends. Germline CDR1 reads KGHDR; CDR2 reads SFDVKD. As DNA, the CDR3 is TGTGCCACCAGTGTTCAGGGGCCTACAGATACGCAGTATTTT. Amino acid sequence: CATSVQGPTDTQYF.

This clonotype was seen a handful of times. The junction and the germline gene differ at one end; a read error may be behind it. The V call is TRBV6-2 or TRBV6-3, the J call TRBJ1-1; 7 bases map to TRBD1. CDR3 size: 12 residues. Germline-derived CDR1 and CDR2 are MNHEY and SVGEGT. The CDR3 DNA reads as TGTGCCAGCTGTTACGGACAGGCTGAAGCTTTCTTT. It translates to CASCYGQAEAFF.

The V gene is TRBV5-1, the J gene TRBJ2-1; D is unresolved. CDR1 SGHRS and CDR2 YFSETQ come from the germline V gene. The V and J ends lost 7 bases and 6 bases respectively, with 11 bases between them. The CDR3 is 12 amino acids. The CDR3 sequence: CASRPFGNEQFF. The DNA for the CDR3 is TGCGCCAGCCGCCCTTTCGGCAATGAGCAGTTCTTC.

The CDR3 reads CASSLGGLAGEETQYF. The DNA of the CDR3 is TGCGCCAGCAGCCTGGGGGGACTAGCGGGAGAAGAGACCCAGTACTTC. This sequence joins TRBV5-1 and TRBJ2-5, with TRBD2 matching over 14 bases. The CDR3 totals 16 residues. V was clipped by 4 bases and J by 3 bases; unmatched bases: 5. Germline CDR1 and CDR2: SGHRS and YFSETQ.

This clonotype was observed a few times. V gene TRBV12-3 or TRBV12-4 combines with J gene TRBJ2-4; 8 positions agree with TRBD2. The CDR3 loop spans 14 amino acids. V gave up 4 bases and J gave up 8 bases; unmatched junction bases: 7. The CDR3 here is CASSSSGGMDIQYF. Here the CDR3 DNA reads TGTGCCAGCAGTTCCAGCGGGGGTATGGACATTCAGTACTTC.

The CDR3 DNA sequence: TGCAGTGCTAAGTCCAGGGAGGCCGGGGAGCTGTTTTTT. Protein sequence: CSAKSREAGELFF. This chain uses TRBV20-1 with TRBJ2-2, with a possible D match to TRBD2 (6 bases). The CDR3 spans 13 residues. Per germline, CDR1 DFQATT and CDR2 SNEGSKA (reference sequence). The V and J ends lost 4 bases and 6 bases respectively, with 12 bases between them.

This clonotype was seen only a few times. The V and J genes are TRBV20-1 and TRBJ1-1; no clear D. This CDR3 spans 10 amino acids. The germline V gene encodes CDR1 DFQATT and CDR2 SNEGSKA (reference sequence). Trimming removed 3 bases from V and 7 bases from J, with 6 bases in between. The chain's CDR3 is CSASRVEAFF. The CDR3 bases are TGCAGTGCTAGTAGGGTTGAAGCTTTCTTT.